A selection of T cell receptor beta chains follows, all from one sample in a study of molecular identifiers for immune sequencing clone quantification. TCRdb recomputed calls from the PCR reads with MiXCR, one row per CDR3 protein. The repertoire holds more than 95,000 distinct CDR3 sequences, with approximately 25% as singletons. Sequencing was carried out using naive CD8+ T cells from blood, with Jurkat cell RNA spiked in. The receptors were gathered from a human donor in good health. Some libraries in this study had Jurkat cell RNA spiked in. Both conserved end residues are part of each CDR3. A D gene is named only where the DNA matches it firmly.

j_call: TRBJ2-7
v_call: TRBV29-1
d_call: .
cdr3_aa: CSVWENNSYEQYF

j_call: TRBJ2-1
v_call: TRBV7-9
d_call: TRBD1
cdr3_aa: CASSLPSGTGFHEQFF

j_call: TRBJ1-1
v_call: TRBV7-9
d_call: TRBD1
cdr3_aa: CASSSVHGTGIYFEGTEAFF

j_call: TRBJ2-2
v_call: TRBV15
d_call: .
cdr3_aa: CATSSFDPVQSTGELFF

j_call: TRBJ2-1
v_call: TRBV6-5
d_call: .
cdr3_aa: CASSYGNEQFF

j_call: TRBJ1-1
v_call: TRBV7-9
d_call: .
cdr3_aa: CASGPLVNTEAFF

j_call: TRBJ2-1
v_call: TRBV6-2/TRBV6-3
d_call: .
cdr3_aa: CASSYSGDNEQFF

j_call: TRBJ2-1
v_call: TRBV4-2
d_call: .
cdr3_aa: CASSQGLSRTSRIYNEQFF

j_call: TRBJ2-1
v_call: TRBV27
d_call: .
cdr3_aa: CASIQGPFNNEQFF

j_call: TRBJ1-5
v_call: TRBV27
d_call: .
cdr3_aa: CASRYPGRNPPPHF

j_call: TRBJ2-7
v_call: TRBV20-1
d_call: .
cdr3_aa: CSVVMYEQYF

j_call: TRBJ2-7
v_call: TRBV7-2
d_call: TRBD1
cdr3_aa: CASSWDRGEYEQYF

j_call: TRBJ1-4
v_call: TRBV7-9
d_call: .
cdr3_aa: CASSSGQTNEKLFF

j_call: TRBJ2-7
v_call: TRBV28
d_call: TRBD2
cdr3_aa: CASSLARLAGREQYF

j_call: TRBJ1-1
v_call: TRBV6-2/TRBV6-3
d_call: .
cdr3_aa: CASSPITGFTEAFF

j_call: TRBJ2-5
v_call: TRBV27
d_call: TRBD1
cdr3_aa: CASSPSTGDQETQYF

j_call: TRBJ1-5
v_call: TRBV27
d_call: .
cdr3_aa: CASSLSFVYNNQPQHF

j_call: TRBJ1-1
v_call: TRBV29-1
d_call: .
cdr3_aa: CSVVINTEAFF

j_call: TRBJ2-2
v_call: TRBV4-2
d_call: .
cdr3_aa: CASSQQTGYPNTGELFF

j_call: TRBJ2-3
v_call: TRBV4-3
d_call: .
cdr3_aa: CASSPFTGGGTDTQYF

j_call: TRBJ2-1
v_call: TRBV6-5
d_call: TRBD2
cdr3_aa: CASSPVVAGDLYNEQFF

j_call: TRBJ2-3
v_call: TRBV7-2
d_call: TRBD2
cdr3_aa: CASRGLADDTDTQYF

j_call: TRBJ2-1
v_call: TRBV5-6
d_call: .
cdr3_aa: CASSLGGKLYNEQFF

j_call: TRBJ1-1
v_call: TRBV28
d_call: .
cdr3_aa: CASSFAFGQGDTEAFF

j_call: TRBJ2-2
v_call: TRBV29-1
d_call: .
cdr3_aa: CSVGGPIGVLFF

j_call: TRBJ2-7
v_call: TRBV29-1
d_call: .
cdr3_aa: CSVDAGDVYEQYF

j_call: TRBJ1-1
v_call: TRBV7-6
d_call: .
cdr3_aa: CASSPGKRFTEAFF

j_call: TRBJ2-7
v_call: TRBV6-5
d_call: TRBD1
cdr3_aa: CASSYRMTGNEQYF

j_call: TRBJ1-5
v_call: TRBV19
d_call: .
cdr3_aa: CASSESMGALQPQHF

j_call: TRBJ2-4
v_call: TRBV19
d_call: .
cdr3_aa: CASSFGGGKNIQYF

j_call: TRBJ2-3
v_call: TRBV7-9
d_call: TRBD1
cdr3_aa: CASSLALGQPDTQYF

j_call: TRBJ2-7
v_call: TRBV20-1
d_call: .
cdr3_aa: CSTDLGPSNYEQYF

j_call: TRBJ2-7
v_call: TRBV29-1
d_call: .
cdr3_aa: CSVRGPREQYF

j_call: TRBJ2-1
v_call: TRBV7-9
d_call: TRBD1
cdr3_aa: CASSPGTGVNMNEQFF

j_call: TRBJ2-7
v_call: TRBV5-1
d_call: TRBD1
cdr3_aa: CASSLGQGGHEQYF

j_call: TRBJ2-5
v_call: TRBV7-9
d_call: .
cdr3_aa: CASSSSGKETQYF

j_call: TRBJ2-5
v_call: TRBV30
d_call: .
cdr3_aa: CASGVQQGPAKETQYF

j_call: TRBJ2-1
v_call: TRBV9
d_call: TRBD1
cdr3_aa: CASSVEGTGAGDNEQFF

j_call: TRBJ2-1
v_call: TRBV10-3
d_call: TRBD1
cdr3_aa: CAISELDRDEQFF

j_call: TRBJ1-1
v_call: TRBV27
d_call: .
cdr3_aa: CASSFQGQNTEAFF

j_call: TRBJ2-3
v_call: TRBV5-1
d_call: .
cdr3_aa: CASSLGEIQGTQYF

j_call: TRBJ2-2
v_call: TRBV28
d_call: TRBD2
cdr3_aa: CASTGTSGRSTGELFF

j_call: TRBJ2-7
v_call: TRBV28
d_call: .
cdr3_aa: CASSHRDSTYEQYF

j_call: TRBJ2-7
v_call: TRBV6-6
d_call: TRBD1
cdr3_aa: CASTFPDRDYEQYF

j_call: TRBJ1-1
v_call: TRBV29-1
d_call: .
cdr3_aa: CSVEDAGEAFF

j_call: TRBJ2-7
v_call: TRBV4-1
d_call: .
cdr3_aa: CASSQGPGYDEQYF

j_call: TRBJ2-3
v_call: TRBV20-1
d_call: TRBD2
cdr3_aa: CSARERASGADTQYF

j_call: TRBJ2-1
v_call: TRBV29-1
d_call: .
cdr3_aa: CSGLWDEQFF

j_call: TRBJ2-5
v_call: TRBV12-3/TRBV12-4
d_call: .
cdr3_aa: CASSFMGIQETQYF

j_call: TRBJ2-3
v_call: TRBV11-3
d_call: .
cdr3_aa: CASSSGTENTDTQYF

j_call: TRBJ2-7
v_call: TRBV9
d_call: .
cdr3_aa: CASSVWDHPDEQYF

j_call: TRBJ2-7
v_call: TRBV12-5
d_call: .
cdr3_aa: CASGPGPEYEQYF

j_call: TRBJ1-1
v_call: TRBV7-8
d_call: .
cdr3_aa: CASSRPRIEAFF